This T cell receptor beta chain was captured by sequencing in a study of cytomegalovirus exposure and HLA in healthy donors. For the study at large: The platform used for the roughly 130 validation repertoires matched that of the roughly 700 first-cohort repertoires, a later analysis reported. Study observations and caveats: Subsequent analysis showed first-cohort TCR clusters tending to co-occur in around 130 validation repertoires. A list of 164 TCR beta chains associated with cytomegalovirus was given.

V was trimmed by 0 bases and J by 1 base, leaving 15 bases between them. CDR3 size: 18 residues. Looked up from germline, CDR1 is WSHSY and CDR2 is SAAADI. Generated by immunoSEQ multiplex PCR, the TCRdb table keeps only in-frame clones and is missing some. The profile shows over 50,000 clones, 80% to 95% of them singletons. Turning to this clone: No antigen is known for it.

The sample consisted of PBMCs. The receptor comes from a man younger than 30 in good health and CMV-seropositive. The chain is built from TRBV10-2 and TRBJ2-2; maybe TRBD1 (7 bases). The CDR3 DNA sequence: TGCGCCAGCAGTGAGTCGAGGAGGGGGACAGTGAACACCGGGGAGCTGTTTTTT. The encoded protein is CASSESRRGTVNTGELFF.